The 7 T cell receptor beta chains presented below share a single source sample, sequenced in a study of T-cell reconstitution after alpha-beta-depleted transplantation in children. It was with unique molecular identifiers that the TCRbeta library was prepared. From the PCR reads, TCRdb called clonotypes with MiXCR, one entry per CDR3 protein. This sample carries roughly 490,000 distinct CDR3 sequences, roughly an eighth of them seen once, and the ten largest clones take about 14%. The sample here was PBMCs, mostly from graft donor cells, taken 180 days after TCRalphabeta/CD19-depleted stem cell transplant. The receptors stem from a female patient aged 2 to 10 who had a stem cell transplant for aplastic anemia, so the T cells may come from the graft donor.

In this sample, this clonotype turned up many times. The DNA of the CDR3 is TGCAGTGCCATCGCCGGGACAGGGGGCTTCAATGAAAAACTGTTTTTT. This sequence encodes CSAIAGTGGFNEKLFF. The V gene is TRBV20-1, the J gene TRBJ1-4, with 12 bases identical to TRBD1. The CDR3 has 16 amino acids. With 6 bases clipped from V and 5 bases from J, the junction kept 10 bases outside the gene matches. Germline assignment: CDR1 DFQATT and CDR2 SNEGSKA (reference sequence).

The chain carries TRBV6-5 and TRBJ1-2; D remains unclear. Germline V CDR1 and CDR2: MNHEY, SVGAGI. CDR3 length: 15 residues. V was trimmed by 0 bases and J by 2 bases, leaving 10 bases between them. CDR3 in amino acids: CASSYSTAHNYGYTF. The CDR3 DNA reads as TGTGCCAGCAGTTACTCGACGGCGCACAACTATGGCTACACCTTC.

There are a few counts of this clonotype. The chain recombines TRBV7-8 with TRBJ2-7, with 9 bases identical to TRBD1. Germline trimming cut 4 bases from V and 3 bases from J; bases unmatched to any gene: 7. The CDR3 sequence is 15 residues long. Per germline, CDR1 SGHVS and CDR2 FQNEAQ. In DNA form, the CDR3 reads TGTGCCAGCAGCTACACCCGGGACAGGGTCTACGAGCAGTACTTC. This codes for CASSYTRDRVYEQYF.

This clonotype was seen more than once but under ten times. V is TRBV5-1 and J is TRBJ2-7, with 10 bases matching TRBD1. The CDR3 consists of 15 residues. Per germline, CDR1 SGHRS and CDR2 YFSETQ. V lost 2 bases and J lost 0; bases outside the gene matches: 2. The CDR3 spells CASSLRQGASYEQYV. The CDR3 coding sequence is TGCGCCAGCAGCTTACGACAGGGGGCCTCCTACGAGCAGTACGTC.

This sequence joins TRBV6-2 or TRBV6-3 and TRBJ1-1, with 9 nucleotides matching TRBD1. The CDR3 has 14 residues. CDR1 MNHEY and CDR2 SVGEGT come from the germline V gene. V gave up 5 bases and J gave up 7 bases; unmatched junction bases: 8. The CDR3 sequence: CASSGTGTGSEAFF. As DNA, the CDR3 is TGTGCCAGCAGTGGGACCGGGACAGGGAGTGAAGCTTTCTTT.

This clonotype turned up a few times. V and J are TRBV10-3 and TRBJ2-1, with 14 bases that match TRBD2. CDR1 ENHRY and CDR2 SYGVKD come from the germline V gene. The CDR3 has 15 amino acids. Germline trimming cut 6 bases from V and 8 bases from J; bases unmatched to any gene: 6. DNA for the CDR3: TGTGCCATCAGGGGGACTAGCGGGAGTGGTTATGAGCAGTTCTTC. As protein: CAIRGTSGSGYEQFF.

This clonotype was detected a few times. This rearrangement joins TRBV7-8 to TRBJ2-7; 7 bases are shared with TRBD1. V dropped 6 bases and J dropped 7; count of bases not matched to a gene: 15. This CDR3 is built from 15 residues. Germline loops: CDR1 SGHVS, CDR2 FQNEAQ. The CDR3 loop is CASRARGRGFWEQYF. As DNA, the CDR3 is TGTGCCAGCAGGGCCCGGGGCAGGGGGTTCTGGGAGCAGTACTTC.